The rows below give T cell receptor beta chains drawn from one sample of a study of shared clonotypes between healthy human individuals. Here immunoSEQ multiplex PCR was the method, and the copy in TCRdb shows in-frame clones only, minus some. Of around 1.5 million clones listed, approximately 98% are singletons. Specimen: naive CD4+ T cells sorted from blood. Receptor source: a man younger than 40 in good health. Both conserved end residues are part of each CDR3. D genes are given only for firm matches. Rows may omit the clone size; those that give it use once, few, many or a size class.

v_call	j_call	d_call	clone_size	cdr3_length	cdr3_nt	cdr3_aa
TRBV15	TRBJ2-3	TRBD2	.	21	TGTGCCACCAGCAGATCACGTCCCGGGACTAGCGGGAGGGGATATTGGGATACGCAGTATTTT	CATSRSRPGTSGRGYWDTQYF
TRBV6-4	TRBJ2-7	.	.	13	TGTGCCGGAAGACAGGCGGCGAACTACGAGCAGTACTTC	CAGRQAANYEQYF
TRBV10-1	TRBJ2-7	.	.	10	TGCGCGGGCCTTTCCTACGAGCAGTACTTC	CAGLSYEQYF
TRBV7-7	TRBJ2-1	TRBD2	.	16	TGTGCCAGCAGCTCCTTAGCGGGTGGGGCCTACAATGAGCAGTTCTTC	CASSSLAGGAYNEQFF
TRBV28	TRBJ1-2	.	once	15	TGTGCCAGCAGTTTCGGAGGTGACAGAGGCTATGGCTACACCTTC	CASSFGGDRGYGYTF
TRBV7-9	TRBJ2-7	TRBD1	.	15	TGTGCCAGCAGCTTAGGGGCCGGGACAGCCTACGAGCAGTACTTC	CASSLGAGTAYEQYF
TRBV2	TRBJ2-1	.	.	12	TGTGCCAGCAGTGAGGAACAGGTCCGACTGTTCTTC	CASSEEQVRLFF
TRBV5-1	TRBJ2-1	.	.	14	TGCGCCAGCAGCCCGGAGGCCTCCTACAATGAGCAGTTCTTC	CASSPEASYNEQFF
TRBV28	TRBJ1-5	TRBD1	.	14	TGTGCCAGCATTGGGACAGGGGGGAGGCAGCCCCAGCATTTT	CASIGTGGRQPQHF
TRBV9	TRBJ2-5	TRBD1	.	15	TGTGCCAGCAGCGCCCGGGACAGTACTCAAGAGACCCAGTACTTC	CASSARDSTQETQYF
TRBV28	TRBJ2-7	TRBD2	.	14	TGTGCCAGCAGTTTACGGGGGAGGGCGTACGAGCAGTACTTC	CASSLRGRAYEQYF
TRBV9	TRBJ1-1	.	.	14	TGTGCCAGCAGCGTAGTTTTGGAAAACACTGAAGCTTTCTTT	CASSVVLENTEAFF
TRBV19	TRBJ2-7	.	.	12	TGTGCCAGTTCCGAGGGGTCCTACGAGCAGTACTTC	CASSEGSYEQYF
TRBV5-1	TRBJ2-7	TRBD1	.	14	TGCGCCAGCAGCCAGGACAGGGTGCCCAACGAGCAGTACTTC	CASSQDRVPNEQYF
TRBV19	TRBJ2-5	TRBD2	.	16	TGTGCCAGTAGTATAGGTCCAGCGGGAGGCCAAGAGACCCAGTACTTC	CASSIGPAGGQETQYF
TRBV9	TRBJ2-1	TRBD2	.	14	TGTGCCAGCAGCGCCGGGACTAGCCACAATGAGCAGTTCTTC	CASSAGTSHNEQFF
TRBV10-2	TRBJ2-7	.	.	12	TGCGCCAGCAGCGGGGACTGCTACGAGCAGTACTTC	CASSGDCYEQYF
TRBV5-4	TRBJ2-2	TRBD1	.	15	TGTGCCAGCAGCTTACAGGGGGCGAACACCGGGGAGCTGTTTTTT	CASSLQGANTGELFF
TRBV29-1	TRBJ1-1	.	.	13	TGCAGCGTCGGTGGGACGGTGAACACTGAAGCTTTCTTT	CSVGGTVNTEAFF
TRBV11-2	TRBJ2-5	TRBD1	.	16	TGTGCCAGCAGCCTACTCAGGACAGGGAAGAAAGAGACCCAGTACTTC	CASSLLRTGKKETQYF
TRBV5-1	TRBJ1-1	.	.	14	TGCGCCAGCAGCCTAAGGACGGCAAACACTGAAGCTTTCTTT	CASSLRTANTEAFF
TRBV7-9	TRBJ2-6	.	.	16	TGTGCCAGCAGGGAAGGGGCAGGGTCCGGGGCCAACGTCCTGACTTTC	CASREGAGSGANVLTF
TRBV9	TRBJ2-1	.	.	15	TGTGCCAGCAGCGTAGAAGGGCGGGATCTCAATGAGCAGTTCTTC	CASSVEGRDLNEQFF
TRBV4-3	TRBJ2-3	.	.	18	TGCGCCAGCAGCCAAGAAGACGTCAGCGGCGGACGCACAGATACGCAGTATTTT	CASSQEDVSGGRTDTQYF
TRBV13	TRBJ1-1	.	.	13	TGTGCCAGCAGCTTAGGCCGTGACACTGAAGCTTTCTTT	CASSLGRDTEAFF
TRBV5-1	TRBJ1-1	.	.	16	TGCGCCAGCAGCTCTTACAGGGACGATGGGAACACTGAAGCTTTCTTT	CASSSYRDDGNTEAFF
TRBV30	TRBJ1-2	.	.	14	TGTGCCCAGACGGCGGGCCCTACTAACTATGGCTACACCTTC	CAQTAGPTNYGYTF
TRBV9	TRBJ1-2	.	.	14	TGTGCCAGCAGCGCCGACGGAGTTGTTAATCGCTACACCTTC	CASSADGVVNRYTF
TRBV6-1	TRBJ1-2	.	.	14	TGTGCCAGCAGTGAAGCCGGATCTAACTATGGCTACACCTTC	CASSEAGSNYGYTF